This TCR beta chain was sequenced for a study of cytomegalovirus exposure and HLA in healthy donors. Study-wide points: A later analysis found most CMV-associated TCR beta chains apparently HLA-restricted.

Concerning this clone: The antigen is undetermined.

The PCR employed 60 Vbeta primers together with 13 Jbeta primers. The data were produced by immunoSEQ multiplex PCR, yet TCRdb's version contains in-frame clones alone and is incomplete. The repertoire holds 90,000 to 150,000 clones, with 77% as singletons. This clonotype originated in a man younger than 30 in good health and CMV-seropositive. Material for sequencing was PBMCs.

The CDR3 DNA reads TGTGCCAGCAGCTTCCAGGGGGTAGAGCAGTTCTTC. This sequence encodes CASSFQGVEQFF. This chain joins TRBV11-1 and TRBJ2-1; 7 bases match TRBD1. The CDR3 spans 12 residues. Germline V gene data show CDR1 as SGHAT and CDR2 as FQDESV (reference sequence). V dropped 3 bases and J dropped 10; count of bases not matched to a gene: 3.